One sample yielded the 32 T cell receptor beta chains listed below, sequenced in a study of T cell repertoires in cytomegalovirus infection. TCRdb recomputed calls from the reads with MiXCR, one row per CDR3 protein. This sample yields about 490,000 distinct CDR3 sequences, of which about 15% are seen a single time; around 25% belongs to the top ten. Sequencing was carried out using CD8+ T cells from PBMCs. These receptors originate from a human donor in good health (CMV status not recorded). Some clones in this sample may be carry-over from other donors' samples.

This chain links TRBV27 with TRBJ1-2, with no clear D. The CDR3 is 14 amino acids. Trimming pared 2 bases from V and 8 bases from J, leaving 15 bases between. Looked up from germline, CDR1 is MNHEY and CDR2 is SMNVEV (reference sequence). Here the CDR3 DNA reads TGTGCCAGCAGTTTAAACCCGACTATGATGGGCTACACCTTC. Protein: CASSLNPTMMGYTF.

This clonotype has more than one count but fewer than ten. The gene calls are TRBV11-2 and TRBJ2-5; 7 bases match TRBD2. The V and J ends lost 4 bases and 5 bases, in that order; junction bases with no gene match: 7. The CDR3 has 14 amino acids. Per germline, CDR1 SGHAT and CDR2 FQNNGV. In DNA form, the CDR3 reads TGTGCCAGCAGCTCGGGGACTACGGTGGAGACCCAGTACTTC. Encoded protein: CASSSGTTVETQYF.

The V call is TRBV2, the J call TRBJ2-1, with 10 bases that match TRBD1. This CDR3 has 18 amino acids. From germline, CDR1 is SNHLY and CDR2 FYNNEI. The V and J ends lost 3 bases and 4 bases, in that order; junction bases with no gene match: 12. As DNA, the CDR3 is TGTGCCAGCAGTGACCGAACCTTGGGACAGGGGAAATACAATGAGCAGTTCTTC. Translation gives CASSDRTLGQGKYNEQFF.

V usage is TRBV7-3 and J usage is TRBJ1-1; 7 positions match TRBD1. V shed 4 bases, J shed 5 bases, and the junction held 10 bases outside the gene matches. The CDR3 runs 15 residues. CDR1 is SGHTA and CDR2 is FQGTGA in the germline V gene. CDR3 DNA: TGTGCCAGCAGCTCTTCCCGAGCAGGGGGAACTGAAGCTTTCTTT. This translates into CASSSSRAGGTEAFF.

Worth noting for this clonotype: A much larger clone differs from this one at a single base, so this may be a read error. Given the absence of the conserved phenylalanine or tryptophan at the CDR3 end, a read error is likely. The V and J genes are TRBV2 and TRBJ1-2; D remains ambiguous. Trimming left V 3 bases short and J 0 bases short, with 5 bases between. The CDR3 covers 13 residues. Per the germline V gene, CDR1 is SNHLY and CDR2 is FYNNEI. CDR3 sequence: CASSETTNYGYTL. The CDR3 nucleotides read TGTGCCAGCAGTGAGACAACTAACTATGGCTACACCTTA.

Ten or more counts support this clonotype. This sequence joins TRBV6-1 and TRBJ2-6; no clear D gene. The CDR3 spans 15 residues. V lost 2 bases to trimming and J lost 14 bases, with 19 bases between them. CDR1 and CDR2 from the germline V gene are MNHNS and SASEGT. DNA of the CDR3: TGTGCCAGCAGTGAACCGTTCGACGTCCGCCTATTCCTGACTTTC. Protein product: CASSEPFDVRLFLTF.

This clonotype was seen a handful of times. In DNA, the CDR3 is TGCAGCGTTGATCCCACGGGAACTCATTTCTACACCTTC. It is translated as CSVDPTGTHFYTF. This sequence joins TRBV29-1 and TRBJ1-2; D is uncertain. Germline CDR1 reads SQVTM; CDR2 reads ANQGSEA. V was shortened by 3 bases and J by 10 bases, with 18 bases between the two germline ends. CDR3 size: 13 residues. Using reference TRBV29-1 and TRBJ1-2 for the parts outside the CDR3, the full variable domain is SAVISQKPSRDICQRGTSLTIQCQVDSQVTMMFWYRQQPGQSLTLIATANQGSEATYESGFVIDKFPISRPNLTFSTLTVSNMSPEDSSIYLCSVDPTGTHFYTFGSGTRLTVV.

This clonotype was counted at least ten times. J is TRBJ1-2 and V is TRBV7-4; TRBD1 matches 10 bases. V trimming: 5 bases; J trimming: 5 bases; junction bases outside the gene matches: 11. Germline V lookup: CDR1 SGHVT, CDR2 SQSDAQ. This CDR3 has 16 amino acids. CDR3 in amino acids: CASSPLTGGEIYGYTF. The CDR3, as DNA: TGTGCCAGCAGCCCTCTGACAGGGGGCGAAATTTATGGCTACACCTTC.

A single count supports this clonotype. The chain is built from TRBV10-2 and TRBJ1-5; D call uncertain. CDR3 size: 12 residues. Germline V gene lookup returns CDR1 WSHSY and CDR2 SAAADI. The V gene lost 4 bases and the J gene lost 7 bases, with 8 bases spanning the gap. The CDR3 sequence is CASSAHSQPQHF. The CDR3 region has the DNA TGCGCCAGCAGTGCTCACTCCCAGCCCCAGCATTTT.

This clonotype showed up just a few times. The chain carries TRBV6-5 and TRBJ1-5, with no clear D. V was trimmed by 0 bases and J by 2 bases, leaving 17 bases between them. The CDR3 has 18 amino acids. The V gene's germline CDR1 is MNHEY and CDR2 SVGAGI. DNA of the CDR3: TGTGCCAGCAGTTACTCGGGCCCGGGAGGTGAGGGCAATCAGCCCCAGCATTTT. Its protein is CASSYSGPGGEGNQPQHF.

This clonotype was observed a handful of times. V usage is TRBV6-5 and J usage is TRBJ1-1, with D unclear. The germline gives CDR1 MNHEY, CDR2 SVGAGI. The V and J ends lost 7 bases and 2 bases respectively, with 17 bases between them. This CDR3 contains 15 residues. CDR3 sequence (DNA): TGTGCCAGCAAAGTTCGGCCCGGGTCTAACACTGAAGCTTTCTTT. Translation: CASKVRPGSNTEAFF.

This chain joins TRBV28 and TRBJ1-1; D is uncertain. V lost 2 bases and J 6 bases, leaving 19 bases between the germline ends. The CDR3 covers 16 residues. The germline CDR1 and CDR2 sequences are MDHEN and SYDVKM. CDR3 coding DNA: TGTGCCAGCAGTTTAGTTGTGGGCTTTGTTCGGGCTGAAGCTTTCTTT. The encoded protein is CASSLVVGFVRAEAFF.

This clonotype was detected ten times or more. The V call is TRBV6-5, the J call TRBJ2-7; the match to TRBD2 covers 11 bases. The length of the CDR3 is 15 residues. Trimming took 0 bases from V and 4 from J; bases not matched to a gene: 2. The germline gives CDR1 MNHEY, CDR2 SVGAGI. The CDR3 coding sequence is TGTGCCAGCAGTTACTCTAGCGGGGGGGAGTACGAGCAGTACTTC. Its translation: CASSYSSGGEYEQYF.

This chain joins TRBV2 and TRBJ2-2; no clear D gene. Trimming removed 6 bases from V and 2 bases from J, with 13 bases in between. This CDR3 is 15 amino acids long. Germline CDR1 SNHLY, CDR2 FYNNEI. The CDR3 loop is CASRGVTSNTGELFF. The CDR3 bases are TGTGCCAGCAGGGGCGTAACTTCTAACACCGGGGAGCTGTTTTTT.

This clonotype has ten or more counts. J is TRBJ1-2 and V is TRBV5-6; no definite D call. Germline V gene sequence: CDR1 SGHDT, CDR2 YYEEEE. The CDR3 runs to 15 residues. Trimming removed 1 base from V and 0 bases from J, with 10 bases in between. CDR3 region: CASSLLDRSNYGYTF. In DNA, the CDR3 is TGTGCCAGCAGCTTGTTAGACCGTTCTAACTATGGCTACACCTTC.

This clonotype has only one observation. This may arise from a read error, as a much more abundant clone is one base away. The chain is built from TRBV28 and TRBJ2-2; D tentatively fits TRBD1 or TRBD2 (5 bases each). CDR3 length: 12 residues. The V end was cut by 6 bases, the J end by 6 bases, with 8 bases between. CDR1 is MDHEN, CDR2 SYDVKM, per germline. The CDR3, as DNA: TGTGCCAGCAGGAGGGGCGCCGGGGAGCTGTTTTTT. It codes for CASRRGAGELFF.

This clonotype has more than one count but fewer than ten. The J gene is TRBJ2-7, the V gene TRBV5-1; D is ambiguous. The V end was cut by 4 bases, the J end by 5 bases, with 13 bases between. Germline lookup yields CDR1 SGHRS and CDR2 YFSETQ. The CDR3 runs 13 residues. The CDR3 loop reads CASSLLTEDEQYF. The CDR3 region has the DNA TGCGCCAGCAGCCTACTTACAGAAGACGAGCAGTACTTC.

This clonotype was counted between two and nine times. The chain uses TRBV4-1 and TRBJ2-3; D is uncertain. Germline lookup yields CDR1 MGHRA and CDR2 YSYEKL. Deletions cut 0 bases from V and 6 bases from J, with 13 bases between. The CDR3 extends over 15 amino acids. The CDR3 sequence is CASSQEANRRDTQYF. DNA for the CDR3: TGCGCCAGCAGCCAAGAAGCAAACAGAAGGGATACGCAGTATTTT.

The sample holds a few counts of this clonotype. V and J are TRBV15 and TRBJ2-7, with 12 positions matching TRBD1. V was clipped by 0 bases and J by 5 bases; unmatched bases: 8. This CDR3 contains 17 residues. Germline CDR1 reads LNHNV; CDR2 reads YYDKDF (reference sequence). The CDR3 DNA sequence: TGTGCCACCAGCAGAGACACCCGGGACAGGGGGCCAAACGAGCAGTACTTC. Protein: CATSRDTRDRGPNEQYF.

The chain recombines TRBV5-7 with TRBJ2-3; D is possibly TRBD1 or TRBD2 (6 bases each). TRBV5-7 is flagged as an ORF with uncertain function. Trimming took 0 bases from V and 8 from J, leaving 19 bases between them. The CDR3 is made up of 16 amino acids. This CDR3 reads CASSLAGGRGRGTQYF. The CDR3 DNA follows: TGTGCCAGCAGCTTGGCCGGGGGAAGGGGCAGGGGTACGCAGTATTTT.

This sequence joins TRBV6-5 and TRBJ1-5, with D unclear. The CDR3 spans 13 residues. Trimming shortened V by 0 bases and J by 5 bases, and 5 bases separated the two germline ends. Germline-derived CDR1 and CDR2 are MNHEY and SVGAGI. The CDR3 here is CASSYSLDQPQHF. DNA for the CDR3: TGTGCCAGCAGTTACTCGCTTGATCAGCCCCAGCATTTT.

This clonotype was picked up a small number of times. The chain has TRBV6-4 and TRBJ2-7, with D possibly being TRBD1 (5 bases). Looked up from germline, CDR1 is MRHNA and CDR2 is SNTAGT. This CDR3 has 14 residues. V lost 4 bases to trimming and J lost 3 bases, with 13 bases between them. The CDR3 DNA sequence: TGTGCCAGCAGTGGACCCGGACACTTCTACGAGCAGTACTTC. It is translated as CASSGPGHFYEQYF.

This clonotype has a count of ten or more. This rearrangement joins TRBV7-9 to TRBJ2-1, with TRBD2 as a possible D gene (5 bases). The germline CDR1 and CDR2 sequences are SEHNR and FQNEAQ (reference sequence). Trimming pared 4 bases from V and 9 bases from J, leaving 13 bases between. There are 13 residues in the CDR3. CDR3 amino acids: CASSSGSRGEQFF. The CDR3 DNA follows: TGTGCCAGCAGCTCCGGGTCCCGGGGTGAGCAGTTCTTC.

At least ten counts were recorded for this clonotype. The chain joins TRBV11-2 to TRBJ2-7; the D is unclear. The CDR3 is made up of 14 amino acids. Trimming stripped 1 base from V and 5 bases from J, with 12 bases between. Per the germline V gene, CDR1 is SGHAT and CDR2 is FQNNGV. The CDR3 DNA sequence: TGTGCCAGCAGCTTAGTAGGAAGTATCGACGAGCAGTACTTC. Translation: CASSLVGSIDEQYF.

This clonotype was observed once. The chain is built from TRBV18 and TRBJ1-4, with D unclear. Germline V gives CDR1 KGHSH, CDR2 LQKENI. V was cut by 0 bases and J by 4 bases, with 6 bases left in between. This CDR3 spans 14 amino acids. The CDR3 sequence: CASSPPRNNEKLFF. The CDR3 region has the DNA TGTGCCAGCTCACCACCGAGGAATAATGAAAAACTGTTTTTT.

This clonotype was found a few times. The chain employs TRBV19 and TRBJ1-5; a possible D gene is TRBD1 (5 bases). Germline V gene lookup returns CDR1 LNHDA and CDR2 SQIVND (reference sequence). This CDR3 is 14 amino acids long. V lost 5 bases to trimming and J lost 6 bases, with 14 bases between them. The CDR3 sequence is CASSAGGRAQPQHF. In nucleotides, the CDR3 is TGTGCCAGTAGTGCGGGCGGCAGGGCTCAGCCCCAGCATTTT.

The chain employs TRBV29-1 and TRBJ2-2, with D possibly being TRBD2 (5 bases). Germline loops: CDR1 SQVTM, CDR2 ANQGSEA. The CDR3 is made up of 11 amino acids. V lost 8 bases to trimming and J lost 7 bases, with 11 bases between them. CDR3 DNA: TGCAGCACATGGGGAGACGGGGAGCTGTTTTTT. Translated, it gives CSTWGDGELFF.

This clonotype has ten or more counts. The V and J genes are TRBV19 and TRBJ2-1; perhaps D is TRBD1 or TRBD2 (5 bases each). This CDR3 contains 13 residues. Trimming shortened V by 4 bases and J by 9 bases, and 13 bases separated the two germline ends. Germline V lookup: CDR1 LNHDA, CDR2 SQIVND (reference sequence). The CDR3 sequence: CASSTPSGSEQFF. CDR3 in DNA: TGTGCCAGTAGTACTCCATCAGGGAGTGAGCAGTTCTTC.

As DNA, the CDR3 is TGTGCCAGCAGTCGCCGATGGGAGGGCCTAAGGAATGAGCAGTTCTTC. This codes for CASSRRWEGLRNEQFF. The rearrangement links TRBV27 to TRBJ2-1, with 7 bases aligning to TRBD2. The CDR3 contains 16 residues. Unmatched junction bases numbered 14, after V lost 5 bases and J lost 7 bases. Germline V gives CDR1 MNHEY, CDR2 SMNVEV (reference sequence).

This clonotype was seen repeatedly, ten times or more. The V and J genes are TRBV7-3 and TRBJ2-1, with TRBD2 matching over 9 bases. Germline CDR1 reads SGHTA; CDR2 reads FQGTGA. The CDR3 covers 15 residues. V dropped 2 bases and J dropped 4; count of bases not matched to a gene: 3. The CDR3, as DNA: TGTGCCAGCAGCTTATCTAGCGGGATATACAATGAGCAGTTCTTC. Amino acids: CASSLSSGIYNEQFF.

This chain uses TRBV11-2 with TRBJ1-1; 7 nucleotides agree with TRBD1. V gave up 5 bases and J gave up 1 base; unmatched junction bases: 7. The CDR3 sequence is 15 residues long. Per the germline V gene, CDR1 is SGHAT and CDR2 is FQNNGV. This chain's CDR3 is CASSAGQDKNTEAFF. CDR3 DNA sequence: TGTGCCAGCAGCGCCGGACAGGATAAGAACACTGAAGCTTTCTTT. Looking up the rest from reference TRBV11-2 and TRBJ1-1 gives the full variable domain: EAGVAQSPRYKIIEKRQSVAFWCNPISGHATLYWYQQILGQGPKLLIQFQNNGVVDDSQLPKDRFSAERLKGVDSTLKIQPAKLEDSAVYLCASSAGQDKNTEAFFGQGTRLTVV.

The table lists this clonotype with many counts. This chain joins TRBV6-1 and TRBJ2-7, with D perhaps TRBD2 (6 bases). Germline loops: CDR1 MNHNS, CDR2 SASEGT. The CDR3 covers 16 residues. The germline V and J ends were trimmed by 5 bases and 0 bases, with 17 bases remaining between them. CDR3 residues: CASSPRAGRSSYEQYF. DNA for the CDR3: TGTGCCAGCAGTCCCCGGGCGGGGAGAAGCTCCTACGAGCAGTACTTC.